This paragraph covers one T cell receptor beta chain sequence. There is no known antigen for this receptor. Qualities for individual bases were not recorded, and no much larger clone is one base off. Systemically healthy Caucasian individuals from Russia, over 30 in total and aged about 6 to 100 years, were included as donors. About 10 milliliters of peripheral blood were collected from each donor into EDTA-treated Vacutainer tubes. PBMCs were isolated by Ficoll-Paque density-gradient centrifugation, with at least 6 million obtained per sample. Total RNA, at least 6 micrograms per sample, was extracted from PBMCs with Trizol reagent. For every donor, flow cytometry on a PBMC aliquot measured the percentage of naive CD45RAhigh/CD27high T cells. Receptors were amplified or captured by 5' RACE. TCRdb records Illumina HiSeq 2500 as the sequencer. The second PCR ran for about 7 to 11 cycles and used a J-beta primer mix along with a sample-barcoded 5' primer. Each TCR beta cDNA molecule received a unique molecular identifier from a template-switch 5' adaptor carrying 12 random nucleotides. Each sample yielded at least 3 million CDR3-containing paired-end reads. First-strand cDNA synthesis was performed from all RNA using the Mint cDNA synthesis kit, with priming by a TRBC-specific oligonucleotide. Following uracil-DNA glycosylase treatment, a first 18-cycle PCR with universal primers M1SS and BC2_uni_R was performed on all cDNA. Per the source publication's procedure: For normalization, 1 million high-quality reads, each with a distinct molecular identifier, were randomly selected from each sample. Instead of being binned into consensus sequences, reads that shared molecular identifiers were thrown out. MiTCR, run with a Q25 quality threshold and the strictest error-elimination algorithm, handled CDR3 identification, clonotype clustering and error correction. A nonparametric unseen species model with Euler transformation was used to estimate a lower bound on total TCR beta diversity. TCRdb cleaned the public reads at Q25 with fastp, built clones with MiXCR and kept in-frame beta chains. Rows merge per CDR3 protein into single entries with the most common DNA and genes. For this entry, the V and J calls and clone size follow TCRdb and not the study's own pipeline. This sample lists a few hundred thousand distinct CDR3 sequences; more than 45% were detected once. The ten largest clonotypes hold under 60% of the sample.

The sample originates from a study of blood T cells in healthy people across ages (dated by TCRdb to the mid-2010s). In the study overall: In model experiments, template switching captured roughly one uniquely barcoded TCR beta cDNA molecule for every two T cells. Using the same blood draw, the study looked at two additional independent replicas of 1 million unique cDNA reads for two donors, one aged 18 to 30 and the other aged 80 or older. To avoid experimental bias, donors of different ages were spread randomly across the sequencing lanes. The donors were split into four age groups: young (average 16 years), middle-aged (around 37), aged (roughly 65) and long-lived (about 82). Age-related changes in TCR beta repertoire diversity were measured in the study by deep sequencing normalized with unique cDNA molecular identifiers. Overall results and qualifications from the work: Conclusive comparison of naive and antigen-experienced compartments was prevented by the profiling of bulk unsorted PBMCs. Estimates of total diversity based on one million sequenced T cells were regarded as lower bounds and as underestimates. Observed TCR beta diversity correlated strongly with the percentage of naive T cells measured by flow cytometry. As age increased, observed TCR beta diversity per million T cells dropped in a roughly linear way, and a significant reduction was already evident by age 40. Because the CMV infection status of the donors was unknown, age-related changes in expanded clonotypes may potentially have been confounded. Compared with the aged group, more naive CD4+ T cells, fewer expanded clones and increased TCR diversity were shown by the long-lived group, suggesting age selection.

CDR1 and CDR2 were assigned from the germline V gene as SNHLY and FYNNEI. The V end gives up 2 bases and the J end 7 bases, leaving 7 bases in the junction not matched to a gene. The CDR3 starts with the cysteine, ends with the phenylalanine, and has 15 residues. The entry retains the CDR3 DNA only, 45 bases that are in frame from base 1. This sequence was found in a man between 60 and 70 years old in good health. The sequenced sample was blood. Recombination connected TRBV2 to TRBJ2-1, with 8 junctional bases fitting TRBD2. The DNA sequence follows: TGTGCCAGCAGTGAACAGAGCGGGGGAACGAATGAGCAGTTCTTC. This translates into CASSEQSGGTNEQFF.